These 19 T cell receptor beta chains came from one sample sequenced in a study of shared clonotypes between healthy human individuals. Naive CD8 cells lacked CD45RO, underwent positive selection for CCR7 and left out terminally differentiated effector memory CD45RA+ cells. Generated by immunoSEQ multiplex PCR, the TCRdb table keeps only in-frame clones and is missing some. The sample includes millions of clones, about 92% of them seen just once. The sample taken for sequencing was naive CD8+ T cells from PBMCs. Source of these receptors: a man aged 18 to 30 in good health. Some clones in this sample may be carry-over from other donors' samples.

The chain recombines TRBV7-2 with TRBJ1-2; 11 bases fit TRBD1. The CDR3 has 15 amino acids. Germline V gene sequence: CDR1 SGHTA, CDR2 FQGNSA. V shed 5 bases, J shed 4 bases, and the junction held 6 bases outside the gene matches. CDR3 region: CASSPWTGGVYGYTF. The CDR3 DNA reads as TGTGCCAGCAGCCCCTGGACAGGGGGCGTCTATGGCTACACCTTC.

To note about this clone: Additional DNA sequences in this sample encode the identical CDR3. V and J are TRBV27 and TRBJ2-1; a weak D match, TRBD1 (6 bases). Germline lookup yields CDR1 MNHEY and CDR2 SMNVEV (reference sequence). This CDR3 has 14 residues. Deletions cut 4 bases from V and 0 bases from J, with 7 bases between. CDR3 sequence reads: CASSSDSSYNEQFF. The CDR3 DNA sequence: TGTGCCAGCAGTTCGGACAGCTCCTACAATGAGCAGTTCTTC.

This clone appeared once. The genes are TRBV19 and TRBJ1-1; 9 bases map to TRBD1. Germline assignment: CDR1 LNHDA and CDR2 SQIVND (reference sequence). The CDR3 consists of 13 residues. Trimming took 7 bases from V and 5 from J; bases not matched to a gene: 5. Here the CDR3 reads CASTTGGYTEAFF. CDR3 in DNA: TGTGCCAGTACTACAGGGGGCTATACTGAAGCTTTCTTT.

J is TRBJ2-3 and V is TRBV19; weak D call: TRBD2 (5 bases). Germline values: CDR1 LNHDA, CDR2 SQIVND (reference sequence). The CDR3 is made up of 11 amino acids. V was trimmed by 6 bases and J by 10 bases, leaving 11 bases between them. CDR3 coding DNA: TGTGCCAGTAGATACGGAGGAGCGCAGTATTTT. Translation gives CASRYGGAQYF.

The CDR3 DNA reads as TGTGCCAGCAGCACAGCTCGGACTTCGGCCTACGAGCAGTACTTC. It yields the protein CASSTARTSAYEQYF. This chain uses TRBV7-8 with TRBJ2-7, with a tentative D call TRBD2 (5 bases). The germline V and J ends were trimmed by 5 bases and 2 bases, with 16 bases remaining between them. Germline assignment: CDR1 SGHVS and CDR2 FQNEAQ. This CDR3 has 15 amino acids.

A remark on this clone: Other DNA sequences from this sample encode an identical CDR3 as well. The CDR3 sequence: CASSITSGSTDTQYF. The CDR3 DNA sequence: TGTGCCAGTAGTATAACTAGCGGGAGCACAGATACGCAGTATTTT. V and J are TRBV19 and TRBJ2-3; 9 bases line up with TRBD2. Germline CDR1 reads LNHDA; CDR2 reads SQIVND (reference sequence). This CDR3 has 15 residues. The V gene end was trimmed by 2 bases and the J gene end by 0 bases; junction bases not matched to a gene: 0.

The rearrangement uses TRBV23-1 and TRBJ2-7; D might be TRBD2 (5 bases). TRBV23-1 is marked as an open reading frame, function uncertain. The ends were cut back, 7 bases at V and 5 bases at J, with 18 bases in the middle. The CDR3 is 14 amino acids. In DNA, the CDR3 is TGCGCCAGCATAGAATCGGGAAGCGCGGACGAGCAGTACTTC. It is translated as CASIESGSADEQYF.

This rearrangement joins TRBV29-1 to TRBJ2-7; no definite D call. Germline assignment: CDR1 SQVTM and CDR2 ANQGSEA. The CDR3 is 13 amino acids. V was clipped by 2 bases and J by 3 bases, with 11 bases between them. This chain's CDR3 is CSVEFLGGYEQYF. The CDR3 nucleotides read TGCAGCGTTGAATTCCTAGGCGGCTACGAGCAGTACTTC.

The chain employs TRBV11-2 and TRBJ2-7; TRBD2 agrees at 12 bases. Unmatched junction bases numbered 8, after V lost 1 base and J lost 1 base. CDR1 is SGHAT, CDR2 FQNNGV, per germline. CDR3 size: 18 residues. CDR3: CASSLVPPTSGRSYEQYF. CDR3 coding DNA: TGTGCCAGCAGCTTAGTCCCCCCCACTAGCGGGAGGTCCTACGAGCAGTACTTC.

The rearrangement joins TRBV27 to TRBJ2-4; 10 nucleotides match TRBD1. The CDR3 consists of 12 residues. V shed 8 bases and J 7 bases; nucleotides not matched to a gene: 2. Germline values: CDR1 MNHEY, CDR2 SMNVEV (reference sequence). The CDR3 nucleotides read TGTGCCAGCCTGGGACAGGGGAACATTCAGTACTTC. Protein: CASLGQGNIQYF.

The chain links TRBV19 to TRBJ2-1; no clear D. Germline-derived CDR1 and CDR2 are LNHDA and SQIVND (reference sequence). Trimming took off 7 bases at V and 0 bases at J, with 10 bases between the two ends. The CDR3 loop spans 14 amino acids. The CDR3 coding sequence is TGTGCCAGTATGGCGCCCAGCTCCTACAATGAGCAGTTCTTC. It encodes CASMAPSSYNEQFF.

The rearrangement joins TRBV4-2 to TRBJ2-3; maybe TRBD2 (6 bases). Per germline, CDR1 LGHNA and CDR2 YNFKEQ. V was trimmed by 1 base and J by 3 bases, leaving 14 bases between them. The CDR3 spans 16 residues. For the CDR3, the DNA is TGTGCCAGCAGCCAAGTTCGAAGCGGGTCGACAGATACGCAGTATTTT. This gives the protein CASSQVRSGSTDTQYF.

The V and J genes are TRBV4-3 and TRBJ2-7; no clear D. In germline, CDR1 is LGHNA, CDR2 YSLEER. Trimming pared 1 base from V and 3 bases from J, leaving 13 bases between. The CDR3 contains 15 residues. CDR3 nucleotides: TGCGCCAGCAGCCAAGCGGATGGGGTCGGCTACGAGCAGTACTTC. It is translated as CASSQADGVGYEQYF.

This rearrangement joins TRBV7-9 to TRBJ2-2; D is unresolved. With 0 bases removed from V and 6 bases from J, the gap between germline ends came to 17 bases. Germline assignment: CDR1 SEHNR and CDR2 FQNEAQ (reference sequence). CDR3 length: 17 residues. CDR3 region: CASSLALVVAPSGELFF. As DNA, the CDR3 is TGTGCCAGCAGCTTAGCCCTGGTGGTAGCCCCATCCGGGGAGCTGTTTTTT.

CDR3 loop: CASSPRPGTSGYEQYF. DNA of the CDR3: TGTGCCAGCAGCCCGAGGCCGGGGACTAGCGGCTACGAGCAGTACTTC. The chain links TRBV7-6 to TRBJ2-7; 11 bases line up with TRBD2. The CDR3 extends over 16 amino acids. Germline V gene lookup returns CDR1 SGHVS and CDR2 FNYEAQ. V lost 5 bases, J lost 3 bases, and 9 bases stayed unmatched.

The chain has TRBV5-8 and TRBJ2-7; 8 nucleotides line up with TRBD1. V lost 0 bases to trimming and J lost 5 bases; unmatched junction nucleotides: 10. The germline V gene has CDR1 SGHTS and CDR2 YDEGEE. The CDR3 is 16 amino acids. CDR3 nucleotide sequence: TGTGCCAGCAGCTTGGAATGGGGACAGGAGGGGGACGAGCAGTACTTC. Protein product: CASSLEWGQEGDEQYF.

The chain uses TRBV28 and TRBJ2-5, with 8 positions matching TRBD2. J lost 2 bases, V lost 3 bases, and 8 bases had no gene match. The CDR3 runs 16 residues. The germline V gene has CDR1 MDHEN and CDR2 SYDVKM. The CDR3 is CASSFISGVQQETQYF. The DNA of the CDR3 is TGTGCCAGCAGTTTTATTAGCGGGGTCCAACAAGAGACCCAGTACTTC.

Regarding this clone: This sample also contains other DNA sequences that code for the same CDR3. The CDR3 region is CASSLGLAGDNEQFF. The DNA of the CDR3 is TGTGCCAGCAGCTTGGGACTAGCGGGAGACAATGAGCAGTTCTTC. The chain is built from TRBV7-9 and TRBJ2-1, with 14 bases that match TRBD2. This CDR3 comprises 15 residues. V gave up 3 bases and J gave up 5 bases; unmatched junction bases: 0. Germline CDR1 SEHNR, CDR2 FQNEAQ (reference sequence).

The V call is TRBV19, the J call TRBJ1-1, with a possible D match to TRBD1 (5 bases). Trimming pared 8 bases from V and 0 bases from J, leaving 10 bases between. Germline-derived CDR1 and CDR2 are LNHDA and SQIVND (reference sequence). This CDR3 spans 13 amino acids. DNA of the CDR3: TGTGCCAGTGCACAGGAGTTGAACACTGAAGCTTTCTTT. Amino acid sequence: CASAQELNTEAFF.